A single sample is the source of the 32 T cell receptor beta chains below, sequenced in a study of shared clonotypes between healthy human individuals. Using immunoSEQ multiplex PCR, the repertoire was profiled, and TCRdb retains in-frame clones only, with some absent. The repertoire consists of about 2.1 million clones, with about 93% occurring once and the leading ten covering more than 1.5%. Naive CD8 cells comprised CD45RO-negative, CCR7-positively selected cells, excluding terminally differentiated effector memory CD45RA+ cells. Sequenced input: naive CD8+ T cells from PBMCs. The receptors were gathered from a man aged 18 to 30 in good health. Some clones in this sample may be carry-over from other donors' samples.

The chain has TRBV11-2 and TRBJ2-1; D not resolved. Germline loops: CDR1 SGHAT, CDR2 FQNNGV. V was cut by 5 bases and J by 7 bases, with 9 bases left in between. The CDR3 contains 12 residues. In DNA form, the CDR3 reads TGTGCCAGCAGCCATCTCCAGAATGAGCAGTTCTTC. This gives the protein CASSHLQNEQFF.

The chain couples TRBV19 to TRBJ2-7; TRBD1 might be the D (6 bases). Germline CDR1 LNHDA, CDR2 SQIVND (reference sequence). The V gene lost 9 bases and the J gene lost 3 bases, with 18 bases spanning the gap. The CDR3 runs to 14 residues. The CDR3 DNA reads TGTGCCAGCCCAGGAAGACAGGAGCTCTACGAGCAGTACTTC. Its protein product is CASPGRQELYEQYF.

The chain joins TRBV5-1 to TRBJ1-2; D unresolved. Germline loops: CDR1 SGHRS, CDR2 YFSETQ. V was cut by 5 bases and J by 1 base, with 15 bases left in between. CDR3 length: 15 amino acids. CDR3 in amino acids: CASRTKSTVNYGYTF. The CDR3 nucleotides are TGCGCCAGCAGGACCAAATCAACGGTTAACTATGGCTACACCTTC.

The chain has TRBV28 and TRBJ2-1; TRBD2 matches 16 bases. Germline CDR1 is MDHEN and CDR2 is SYDVKM. The junction had 5 bases not matched to a gene; V was cut back by 5 bases and J by 7 bases. This CDR3 comprises 16 residues. DNA of the CDR3: TGTGCCAGCAGTCTAGGGACTAGCGGGAGGGCTAATGAGCAGTTCTTC. It encodes CASSLGTSGRANEQFF.

The rearrangement links TRBV5-1 to TRBJ2-3, with 9 bases matching TRBD1. With V trimmed by 5 bases and J by 2 bases, 6 bases remained unmatched. CDR1 and CDR2 (germline): SGHRS, YFSETQ. The CDR3 spans 15 residues. For the CDR3, the DNA is TGCGCCAGCAGACGCGGGACAGGGACCACAGATACGCAGTATTTT. This codes for CASRRGTGTTDTQYF.

The V call is TRBV25-1, the J call TRBJ1-2, with D hard to call. Germline CDR1 is MGHDK and CDR2 is SYGVNS. This CDR3 comprises 11 residues. V lost 9 bases and J lost 0, with 5 bases in between. CDR3 protein: CASSTNYGYTF. CDR3 sequence (DNA): TGTGCCAGTAGTACTAACTATGGCTACACCTTC.

As to this clone: One end of the junction does not line up with germline, which may come from a read error. The gene calls are TRBV28 and TRBJ1-5, with a possible D match to TRBD1 (5 bases). CDR3 length: 14 residues. CDR1 and CDR2 from the germline V gene are MDHEN and SYDVKM. The CDR3 DNA follows: TGTGCCACTCCGGGGGGACGGAGCAGTCAGCCCCAGCATTTT. It encodes CATPGGRSSQPQHF.

The rearrangement links TRBV5-4 to TRBJ2-1; TRBD2 might be the D (5 bases). The CDR3 contains 16 residues. V was shortened by 4 bases and J by 6 bases, with 20 bases between the two germline ends. CDR1 is SGHNT and CDR2 is YYREEE in the germline V gene (reference sequence). CDR3 nucleotide sequence: TGTGCCAGCAGCCCGAGTACGGGGTCGGCTTTCAATGAGCAGTTCTTC. Translating gives CASSPSTGSAFNEQFF.

This chain uses TRBV10-3 with TRBJ2-6; 8 bases align to TRBD1. J was trimmed by 0 bases and V by 6 bases; bases with no gene match: 13. CDR1 is ENHRY and CDR2 is SYGVKD in the germline V gene. This CDR3 is 19 amino acids long. The CDR3 region has the DNA TGTGCCATCAGCCTCCAGGGGGCGCCGTATGACTCTGGGGCCAACGTCCTGACTTTC. Its protein is CAISLQGAPYDSGANVLTF.

This rearrangement joins TRBV6-6 to TRBJ1-2; 8 positions agree with TRBD1. Germline lookup yields CDR1 MNHNY and CDR2 SVGAGI (reference sequence). This CDR3 region has 16 residues. With V trimmed by 2 bases and J by 4 bases, 9 bases remained unmatched. The DNA for the CDR3 is TGTGCCAGCAGTTACACTTGGACAGGGTCATCCTATGGCTACACCTTC. As protein: CASSYTWTGSSYGYTF.

This clone has only one observation. A read error may be the cause here, since a much bigger clone is one base away. Distinct nucleotide sequences in the sample also encode this CDR3. J is TRBJ1-5 and V is TRBV7-2, with D unresolved. The germline gives CDR1 SGHTA, CDR2 FQGNSA. The CDR3 extends over 12 amino acids. V lost 1 base to trimming and J lost 4 bases, with 2 bases between them. The CDR3 sequence: CASSLGNQPQHF. DNA of the CDR3: TGTGCCAGCAGCTTAGGGAATCAGCCCCAGCATTTT.

The J gene is TRBJ2-7, the V gene TRBV7-9; 9 bases are a match to TRBD2. Germline-derived CDR1 and CDR2 are SEHNR and FQNEAQ (reference sequence). V shed 5 bases and J 5 bases; nucleotides not matched to a gene: 10. The CDR3 sequence is 15 residues long. CDR3 bases: TGTGCCAGCAGCGCCTTCGCGGGACTAGCAAACGAGCAGTACTTC. Amino acid sequence: CASSAFAGLANEQYF.

This chain connects TRBV5-6 to TRBJ2-7, with D maybe TRBD1 (6 bases). Germline V gives CDR1 SGHDT, CDR2 YYEEEE. The CDR3 has 13 residues. V lost 2 bases and J lost 3, with 9 bases in between. CDR3 amino acids: CASSFSGDYEQYF. CDR3 DNA sequence: TGTGCCAGCAGCTTTTCAGGGGACTACGAGCAGTACTTC.

As for this clone: Other DNA sequences from this sample encode an identical CDR3 as well. The chain has TRBV6-5 and TRBJ2-2; D is uncertain. Germline assignment: CDR1 MNHEY and CDR2 SVGAGI. Trimming left V 6 bases short and J 0 bases short, with 2 bases between. CDR3 length: 12 amino acids. The CDR3: CASSTNTGELFF. In DNA form, the CDR3 reads TGTGCCAGCAGCACGAACACCGGGGAGCTGTTTTTT.

The CDR3 region is CSVEVMGVGNTIYF. The CDR3 DNA reads TGCAGCGTTGAAGTAATGGGGGTTGGAAACACCATATATTTT. V gene TRBV29-1 combines with J gene TRBJ1-3; TRBD1 might be the D (5 bases). Germline V gene sequence: CDR1 SQVTM, CDR2 ANQGSEA. This CDR3 region has 14 residues. Trimming removed 1 base from V and 3 bases from J, with 10 bases in between.

The chain employs TRBV9 and TRBJ2-7, with D uncertain. V lost 0 bases, J lost 3 bases, and 7 bases lay in between. Germline V gene sequence: CDR1 SGDLS, CDR2 YYNGEE. This CDR3 is built from 13 residues. The CDR3 DNA is TGTGCCAGCAGCGTAGGCAGAGTCTACGAGCAGTACTTC. As protein: CASSVGRVYEQYF.

The chain has TRBV28 and TRBJ2-1, with TRBD2 matching over 9 bases. V shed 5 bases, J shed 3 bases, and the junction held 5 bases outside the gene matches. Germline CDR1 reads MDHEN; CDR2 reads SYDVKM. The CDR3 has 15 residues. Here the CDR3 reads CASSPTSGGYNEQFF. For the CDR3, the DNA is TGTGCCAGCAGTCCGACTAGCGGAGGCTACAATGAGCAGTTCTTC.

The chain combines TRBV4-1 with TRBJ1-2; D is unresolved. CDR3 size: 14 residues. Per the germline V gene, CDR1 is MGHRA and CDR2 is YSYEKL. Trimming left V 4 bases short and J 4 bases short, with 13 bases between. The CDR3 sequence is CASSPPTTFYGYTF. The CDR3 DNA follows: TGCGCCAGCAGCCCGCCGACTACGTTCTATGGCTACACCTTC.

V usage is TRBV15 and J usage is TRBJ1-1; D is unresolved. The germline gives CDR1 LNHNV, CDR2 YYDKDF (reference sequence). Trimming took off 2 bases at V and 1 base at J, with 8 bases between the two ends. There are 14 residues in the CDR3. The CDR3 nucleotides are TGTGCCACCAGCAGACCCCACCGGAACACTGAAGCTTTCTTT. It is translated as CATSRPHRNTEAFF.

The chain links TRBV9 to TRBJ2-1; 7 bases agree with TRBD1. The germline V gene encodes CDR1 SGDLS and CDR2 YYNGEE. The J segment lost 3 bases and the V segment lost 4 bases, leaving 13 bases of the junction unmatched. CDR3 size: 17 residues. The CDR3, as DNA: TGTGCCAGCAGCTCTAGCCCCGACAGGGCGAACTACAATGAGCAGTTCTTC. As protein: CASSSSPDRANYNEQFF.

This clone has just a few counts. The V call is TRBV25-1, the J call TRBJ2-1; D is ambiguous. V lost 1 base to trimming and J lost 6 bases, with 4 bases between them. Germline assignment: CDR1 MGHDK and CDR2 SYGVNS. The CDR3 totals 12 residues. The chain's CDR3 is CASSEWSNEQFF. CDR3 nucleotide sequence: TGTGCCAGCAGTGAATGGAGCAATGAGCAGTTCTTC.

The chain is built from TRBV4-3 and TRBJ1-4; possible D gene TRBD1, 5 bases. The germline CDR1 and CDR2 sequences are LGHNA and YSLEER. V lost 1 base and J 0 bases, leaving 12 bases between the germline ends. The length of the CDR3 is 17 residues. CDR3: CASSQGGGAATNEKLFF. For the CDR3, the DNA is TGCGCCAGCAGCCAAGGGGGCGGAGCAGCAACTAATGAAAAACTGTTTTTT.

The chain is built from TRBV27 and TRBJ2-2; 7 bases are shared with TRBD1. The V and J ends lost 5 bases and 3 bases, in that order; junction bases with no gene match: 12. CDR1 MNHEY and CDR2 SMNVEV come from the germline V gene (reference sequence). This CDR3 has 17 amino acids. The CDR3 here is CASSDSTGPGDTGELFF. The CDR3 coding sequence is TGTGCCAGCAGTGACTCGACAGGGCCTGGGGACACCGGGGAGCTGTTTTTT.

This CDR3 reads CASSLGLQDNYGYTF. CDR3 DNA: TGTGCCAGCAGTCTAGGCCTACAGGATAACTATGGCTACACCTTC. V usage is TRBV28 and J usage is TRBJ1-2, with D tentatively TRBD1 (5 bases). Germline V gene lookup returns CDR1 MDHEN and CDR2 SYDVKM. This CDR3 is 15 amino acids long. The germline V and J ends were trimmed by 5 bases and 1 base, with 14 bases remaining between them.

This chain links TRBV28 with TRBJ2-7; 7 bases align to TRBD1. CDR3 length equals 14 residues. V gave up 7 bases and J gave up 0 bases; unmatched junction bases: 6. Per the germline V gene, CDR1 is MDHEN and CDR2 is SYDVKM. The CDR3, as DNA: TGTGCCAGCAACTTACAGGGGTCCTCCTACGAGCAGTACTTC. Translating gives CASNLQGSSYEQYF. The full variable domain, rest sourced from reference TRBV28 and TRBJ2-7, is DVKVTQSSRYLVKRTGEKVFLECVQDMDHENMFWYRQDPGLGLRLIYFSYDVKMKEKGDIPEGYSVSREKKERFSLILESASTNQTSMYLCASNLQGSSYEQYFGPGTRLTVT.

The genes are TRBV6-6 and TRBJ1-1, with D possibly TRBD1 on 5 matching bases. From germline, CDR1 is MNHNY and CDR2 SVGAGI (reference sequence). The ends were cut back, 2 bases at V and 2 bases at J, with 12 bases in the middle. The CDR3 consists of 15 residues. The CDR3 spells CASSYGGTGNTEAFF. CDR3 sequence (DNA): TGTGCCAGCAGTTACGGTGGGACGGGCAACACTGAAGCTTTCTTT.

The rearrangement uses TRBV9 and TRBJ2-1; 9 bases are shared with TRBD2. Germline CDR1 and CDR2: SGDLS and YYNGEE. J lost 1 base, V lost 4 bases, and 6 bases had no gene match. This CDR3 has 16 residues. CDR3 coding DNA: TGTGCCAGCAGCCCGCGGGAGGGAGGATCCTACAATGAGCAGTTCTTC. This translates into CASSPREGGSYNEQFF. Full variable domain (missing parts from reference TRBV9 and TRBJ2-1): DSGVTQTPKHLITATGQRVTLRCSPRSGDLSVYWYQQSLDQGLQFLIQYYNGEERAKGNILERFSAQQFPDLHSELNLSSLELGDSALYFCASSPREGGSYNEQFFGPGTRLTVL.

V usage is TRBV19 and J usage is TRBJ2-7, with a weak D call TRBD1 (6 bases). This CDR3 contains 16 residues. The germline CDR1 and CDR2 sequences are LNHDA and SQIVND (reference sequence). V shed 5 bases and J shed 0 bases, with 17 bases lying between them. The CDR3 DNA is TGTGCCAGTAGTCCATATAACAGGGTGAGCTCCTACGAGCAGTACTTC. Translation gives CASSPYNRVSSYEQYF.

The chain recombines TRBV6-1 with TRBJ2-7; 11 nucleotides align to TRBD2. Germline values: CDR1 MNHNS, CDR2 SASEGT. The CDR3 runs 15 residues. J was trimmed by 0 bases and V by 8 bases; bases with no gene match: 6. Here the CDR3 reads CASGVGLAGSYEQYF. The DNA for the CDR3 is TGTGCCAGCGGAGTAGGACTAGCGGGCTCCTACGAGCAGTACTTC.

This clone was seen just once. Written as DNA, the CDR3 is TGTGCCAGCAGCTTCCGGGACAGTGGGTATGGCTACACCTTC. It yields the protein CASSFRDSGYGYTF. This chain uses TRBV11-2 with TRBJ1-2; 7 nucleotides align to TRBD1. The germline V gene encodes CDR1 SGHAT and CDR2 FQNNGV. The CDR3 spans 14 residues. V gave up 3 bases and J gave up 5 bases; unmatched junction bases: 6.

This rearrangement joins TRBV11-3 to TRBJ2-1, with 10 bases lining up with TRBD2. The CDR3 is 15 residues long. Germline V CDR1 and CDR2: SGHNT, YENEEA. Trimming at V came to 5 bases and at J to 5 bases, leaving 6 bases not matched to a gene. The CDR3, as DNA: TGTGCCAGCAGCGGTGGGACTAGCGCCGACAATGAGCAGTTCTTC. Amino acids: CASSGGTSADNEQFF.

The V gene is TRBV6-5, the J gene TRBJ1-1; D not certain. This CDR3 region has 13 residues. CDR1 MNHEY and CDR2 SVGAGI come from the germline V gene. The V end was cut by 2 bases, the J end by 7 bases, with 11 bases between. Here the CDR3 DNA reads TGTGCCAGCAGTTACGGGGTAGGGAGTGAAGCTTTCTTT. As protein: CASSYGVGSEAFF.